The sequence of this TCR beta chain was determined in a study of blood T cells in healthy people across ages. Sample-barcoded 5' priming and a J-beta primer mix drove a second PCR of roughly 7 to 11 cycles. With 12 random nucleotides, a template-switch adaptor tagged each individual cDNA molecule. TCRdb re-called the 5' RACE reads through MiXCR, storing one row per CDR3 protein. The sample holds 600,000 to 800,000 distinct CDR3 sequences; under 65% are singletons and the top ten take approximately 13%. With each sample, at least 5.5 micrograms of total RNA were extracted. Turning to this clonotype: What it binds is unknown.

The study, taken as a whole, reports: Without sorted subsets, naive and antigen-experienced compartments could not be conclusively compared. The recorded TCR beta diversity per million T cells decreased in a roughly linear manner with age.

The receptor was isolated from a woman older than 75 in good health. The sample consisted of blood.

As DNA, the CDR3 is TGCAGTGCCCTTAGCGGGAGCTCCTACAATGAGCAGTACTTC. It yields the protein CSALSGSSYNEQYF. The V gene is TRBV20-1, the J gene TRBJ2-1, with 9 bases aligning to TRBD2. TRBJ2-7 matches the DNA end more closely, so the J call is doubtful. CDR3 size: 14 residues. Germline V gives CDR1 DFQATT, CDR2 SNEGSKA (reference sequence).